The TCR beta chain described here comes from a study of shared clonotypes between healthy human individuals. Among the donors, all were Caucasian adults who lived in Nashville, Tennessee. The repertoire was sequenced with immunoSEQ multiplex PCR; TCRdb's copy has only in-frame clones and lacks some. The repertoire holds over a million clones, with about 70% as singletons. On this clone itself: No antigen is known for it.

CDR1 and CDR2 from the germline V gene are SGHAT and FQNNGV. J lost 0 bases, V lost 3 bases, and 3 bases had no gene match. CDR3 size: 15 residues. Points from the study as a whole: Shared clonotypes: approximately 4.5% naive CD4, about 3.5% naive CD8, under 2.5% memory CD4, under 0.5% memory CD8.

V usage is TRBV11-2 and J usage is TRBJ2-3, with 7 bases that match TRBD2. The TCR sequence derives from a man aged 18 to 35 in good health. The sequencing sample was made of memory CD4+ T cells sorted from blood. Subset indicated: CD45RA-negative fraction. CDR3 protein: CASSLNGRSTDTQYF. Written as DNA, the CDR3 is TGTGCCAGCAGCTTGAACGGGAGGAGCACAGATACGCAGTATTTT.